In this sample, the clone carrying this TCR beta chain turned up a few times. Its antigen is not known. One end of the junction fails to match germline, which may point to a read error. Read coverage stops 3 residues before the CDR3 terminus; the germline J gene supplies the remainder. The same CDR3 is also encoded by other DNA sequences in this sample. The length of the CDR3 is 15 residues. Germline V CDR1 and CDR2: KGHSH, LQKENI. The sample is drawn from a study of T cell clonality in common variable immunodeficiency. General study points: In common variable immunodeficiency, TCR beta chains reportedly carried fewer deletions and N-nucleotide insertions. CVID subjects shared fewer TCRbeta clones than healthy controls did. Patient heterogeneity in the CVID cohort limited correlations between repertoire features and clinical complications.

Sequenced by immunoSEQ multiplex PCR; TCRdb stores in-frame clones only, minus some. Sampling found roughly 30,000 clones, none seen once. The clonotype comes from a person aged 18 to 75 in good health. This chain connects TRBV18 to TRBJ2-3; D perhaps matches TRBD1 (6 bases). The sample was peripheral blood mononuclear cells. CDR3 sequence: CASSPRSGDPDTQYF. Incomplete CDR3 DNA: TGCGCCAGCTCACCTCGCTCAGGGGACCCAGATACG.